Shown below are 12 T cell receptor beta chains from a single sample sequenced in a study of T cell repertoires in ileal Crohn's disease. Time point described: neoterminal ileum biopsy at postoperative endoscopy, about 6 months after surgery. Repertoires were generated with immunoSEQ multiplex PCR, while TCRdb's copy carries only in-frame clones and drops some. The sample carries more than 50,000 clones, about 88% recorded once. The sequencing sample was made of ileal tissue. Source of these receptors: an adult with Crohn's disease.

This rearrangement joins TRBV19 to TRBJ1-3; D is uncertain. This CDR3 has 17 residues. Germline CDR1 and CDR2: LNHDA and SQIVND (reference sequence). Trimming removed 5 bases from V and 0 bases from J, with 17 bases in between. CDR3 residues: CASSFGSGRSSGNTIYF. The CDR3, as DNA: TGTGCCAGTAGTTTCGGAAGTGGCAGGTCCTCTGGAAACACCATATATTTT.

The chain joins TRBV6-1 to TRBJ2-1; D might be TRBD2 (6 bases). CDR1 and CDR2 from the germline V gene are MNHNS and SASEGT. The CDR3 contains 13 residues. V dropped 3 bases and J dropped 14 bases, with 17 bases sitting between them. Here the CDR3 reads CASSDRAGLKKFF. CDR3 sequence (DNA): TGTGCCAGCAGTGATCGTGCGGGGTTGAAGAAGTTCTTC.

The table lists this clone with a count of one. This sequence joins TRBV7-6 and TRBJ1-6, with 9 bases fitting TRBD1. Germline CDR1 SGHVS, CDR2 FNYEAQ. The CDR3 is made up of 20 amino acids. J lost 1 base, V lost 5 bases, and 15 bases had no gene match. CDR3 DNA: TGTGCCAGCAGCCTAGGGACAGGGCGGTCTTTGAGATCCTATAATTCACCCCTCCACTTT. Its protein product is CASSLGTGRSLRSYNSPLHF.

The chain recombines TRBV27 with TRBJ2-7, with no clear D. The ends were cut back, 2 bases at V and 0 bases at J, with 8 bases in the middle. The germline CDR1 and CDR2 sequences are MNHEY and SMNVEV (reference sequence). The CDR3 totals 14 residues. CDR3 amino acids: CASSLTYSSYEQYV. The CDR3, as DNA: TGTGCCAGCAGTTTAACTTACAGCTCCTACGAGCAGTACGTC.

The chain has TRBV5-6 and TRBJ1-5; 7 bases are a match to TRBD1. V dropped 1 base and J dropped 0; count of bases not matched to a gene: 4. The germline gives CDR1 SGHDT, CDR2 YYEEEE. The length of the CDR3 is 16 residues. The CDR3 reads CASSLRQGVSNQPQHF. CDR3 nucleotide sequence: TGTGCCAGCAGCTTGCGGCAGGGGGTTAGCAATCAGCCCCAGCATTTT.

This clone occurred once. The chain has TRBV5-4 and TRBJ1-2; D call uncertain. Deletions cut 4 bases from V and 2 bases from J, with 12 bases between. Germline values: CDR1 SGHNT, CDR2 YYREEE (reference sequence). The CDR3 totals 14 residues. CDR3: CASSAPTENYGYTF. CDR3 bases: TGTGCCAGCAGCGCACCAACAGAGAACTATGGCTACACCTTC. The entire variable domain, with the rest obtained from reference TRBV5-4 and TRBJ1-2, is as follows: ETGVTQSPTHLIKTRGQQVTLRCSSQSGHNTVSWYQQALGQGPQFIFQYYREEENGRGNFPPRFSGLQFPNYSSELNVNALELDDSALYLCASSAPTENYGYTFGSGTRLTVV.

The J gene is TRBJ1-2, the V gene TRBV29-1; 7 bases fit TRBD1. The CDR3 totals 15 residues. Germline-derived CDR1 and CDR2 are SQVTM and ANQGSEA. V was clipped by 6 bases and J by 4 bases; unmatched bases: 14. The CDR3 DNA is TGCAGCGTCGGAACCGGGACAGCGACTGTCTATGGCTACACCTTC. Its translation is CSVGTGTATVYGYTF.

This clone has just one count. The chain couples TRBV7-2 to TRBJ2-1; 9 bases map to TRBD2. This CDR3 is 17 amino acids long. Germline V gives CDR1 SGHTA, CDR2 FQGNSA. V lost 4 bases to trimming and J lost 1 base; unmatched junction nucleotides: 8. CDR3 loop: CASSSVSGSASYNEQFF. The CDR3 DNA follows: TGTGCCAGCAGCTCCGTTAGCGGGAGTGCGTCCTACAATGAGCAGTTCTTC. Complete variable domain (other parts from reference TRBV7-2 and TRBJ2-1): GAGVSQSPSNKVTEKGKDVELRCDPISGHTALYWYRQSLGQGLEFLIYFQGNSAPDKSGLPSDRFSAERTGGSVSTLTIQRTQQEDSAVYLCASSSVSGSASYNEQFFGPGTRLTVL.

The chain links TRBV2 to TRBJ2-5; 8 bases line up with TRBD1. This CDR3 comprises 14 residues. J lost 5 bases, V lost 3 bases, and 5 bases had no gene match. In germline, CDR1 is SNHLY, CDR2 FYNNEI. The CDR3 loop reads CASSERTGYETQYF. The CDR3 nucleotides are TGTGCCAGCAGTGAGAGGACAGGGTATGAGACCCAGTACTTC.

This sequence joins TRBV28 and TRBJ1-5; a weak D match, TRBD1 (5 bases). CDR3 length: 12 residues. Per germline, CDR1 MDHEN and CDR2 SYDVKM. V gave up 8 bases and J gave up 6 bases, with 11 bases separating them. The CDR3 here is CASASGGQPQHF. CDR3 DNA: TGTGCCAGCGCCTCGGGGGGTCAGCCCCAGCATTTT.

In this sample, this clone turned up once. The chain uses TRBV5-6 and TRBJ1-2, with a tentative D call TRBD1 (6 bases). The V and J ends lost 0 bases and 1 base respectively, with 16 bases between them. CDR1 is SGHDT, CDR2 YYEEEE, per germline. This CDR3 has 17 residues. CDR3 sequence (DNA): TGTGCCAGCAGCTTGGGGGTGGATCAGGGGAGTAACTATGGCTACACCTTC. It is translated as CASSLGVDQGSNYGYTF.

In its sample, this clone is large (0.1 to 1%). The chain combines TRBV5-4 with TRBJ2-7; no clear D gene. Trimming pared 2 bases from V and 2 bases from J, leaving 11 bases between. From germline, CDR1 is SGHNT and CDR2 YYREEE (reference sequence). This CDR3 is 14 amino acids long. The CDR3 nucleotides read TGTGCCAGCAGCTTAGCCCGAGGTGCCTACGAGCAGTACTTC. This encodes CASSLARGAYEQYF.